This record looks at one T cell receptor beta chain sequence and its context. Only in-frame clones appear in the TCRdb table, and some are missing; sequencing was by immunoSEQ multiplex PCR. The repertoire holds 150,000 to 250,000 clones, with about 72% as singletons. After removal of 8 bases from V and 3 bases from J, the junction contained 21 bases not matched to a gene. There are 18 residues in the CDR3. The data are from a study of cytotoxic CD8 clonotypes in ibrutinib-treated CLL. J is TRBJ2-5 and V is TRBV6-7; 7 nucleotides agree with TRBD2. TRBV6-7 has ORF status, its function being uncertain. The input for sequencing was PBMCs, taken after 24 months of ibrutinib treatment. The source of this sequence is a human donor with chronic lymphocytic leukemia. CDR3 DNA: TGTGCCAGCCTTAGAGGGCCCCCCGTTTCTAGCGGAAAAGAGACCCAGTACTTC. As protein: CASLRGPPVSSGKETQYF.